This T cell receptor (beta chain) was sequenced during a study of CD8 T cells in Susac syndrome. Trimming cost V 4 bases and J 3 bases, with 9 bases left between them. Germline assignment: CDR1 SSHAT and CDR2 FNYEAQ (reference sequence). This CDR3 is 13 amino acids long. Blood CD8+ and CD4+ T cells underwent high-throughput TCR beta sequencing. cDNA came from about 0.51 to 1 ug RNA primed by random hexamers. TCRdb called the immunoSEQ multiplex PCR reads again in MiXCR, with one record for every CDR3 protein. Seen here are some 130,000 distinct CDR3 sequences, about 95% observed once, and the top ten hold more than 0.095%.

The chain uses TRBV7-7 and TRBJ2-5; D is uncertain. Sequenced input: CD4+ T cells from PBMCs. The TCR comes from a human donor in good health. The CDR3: CASSSPGEETQYF. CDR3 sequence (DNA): TGTGCCAGCAGCTCCCCTGGGGAAGAGACCCAGTACTTC. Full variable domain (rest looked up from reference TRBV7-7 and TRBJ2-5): GAGVSQSPRYKVTKRGQDVTLRCDPISSHATLYWYQQALGQGPEFLTYFNYEAQPDKSGLPSDRFSAERPEGSISTLTIQRTEQRDSAMYRCASSSPGEETQYFGPGTRLLVL.